The clone carrying this T cell receptor beta chain appeared many times. This specimen comes from a study of early T cells in non-severe SARS-CoV-2 infection. Individual cDNA molecules were tagged with unique molecular identifiers, the study reported. From the 5' RACE reads, TCRdb called clonotypes with MiXCR, one entry per CDR3 protein. Of some 61,000 distinct CDR3 sequences in the sample, 10% were seen once. The specimen was whole blood. The TCR sequence derives from an adult who was a healthcare worker with PCR-confirmed SARS-CoV-2 infection or an uninfected control (not recorded which).

This CDR3 is CAAHGVYEQYF. Here the CDR3 DNA reads TGTGCAGCCCACGGGGTCTACGAGCAGTACTTC. The chain uses TRBV6-5 and TRBJ2-7; D may be TRBD2 (5 bases). The CDR3 has 11 amino acids. Germline CDR1 MNHEY, CDR2 SVGAGI.